This T cell receptor (beta chain) appears in the sequencing data of a study of cytomegalovirus exposure and HLA in healthy donors. CDR3 length: 14 amino acids. The germline V gene has CDR1 SGHDT and CDR2 YYEEEE. Trimming took 2 bases from V and 7 from J; bases not matched to a gene: 5. The PCR contained 60 Vbeta and 13 Jbeta primers. Only in-frame clones appear in the TCRdb table, and some are missing; sequencing was by immunoSEQ multiplex PCR. The sample includes 150,000 to 200,000 clones, roughly 80% of them seen just once. The genes are TRBV5-6 and TRBJ2-7; 11 bases align to TRBD2. Specimen: PBMCs. The sequence came from a female donor in good health and CMV-seronegative. CDR3 DNA sequence: TGTGCCAGCAGCTTCCGACTAGCGGGGAGTGAGCAGTACTTC. Its protein product is CASSFRLAGSEQYF. Variable domain in full (rest from reference TRBV5-6 and TRBJ2-7): DAGVTQSPTHLIKTRGQQVTLRCSPKSGHDTVSWYQQALGQGPQFIFQYYEEEERQRGNFPDRFSGHQFPNYSSELNVNALLLGDSALYLCASSFRLAGSEQYFGPGTRLTVT.